This T cell receptor (beta chain) came from a study of blood T cell repertoires in COVID-19 (dated by TCRdb to the early 2020s). In the study overall: Samples covering the acute and convalescent phases of COVID-19 were provided by collaborators in the United States, Italy and Spain. The prospective study material was composed of cDNA or gDNA derived from T cells, B-cell-depleted T cells, or PBMCs. Subjects who had been exposed to COVID-19, were actively infected with it, or had recovered from it provided the deeply sampled blood TCRbeta repertoires that made up the dataset. The repertoires were released in a freely available public database meant as a resource for research on the immune response to SARS-CoV-2. The samples were drawn from the first 160 participants of the ongoing ImmuneRACE study and from 1,254 subjects provided by 6 global collaborators. A de-identified subject ID, COVID-19 status, age in years and sex were almost always included in the sample metadata. Where available, HLA class I and class II types were taken from metadata supplied by the sample provider and were not determined by assay-based typing. Overall study results and their limits: How much clinical and demographic metadata was included differed by source and by participant, and the metadata was provided uncurated.

Concerning this clone itself: The antigen it recognizes is unknown. No quality values exist for individual bases; no much larger clone is one base distant.

Collaborating institutions collected whole blood in K2EDTA tubes following their own protocols. For TCRbeta analysis, collaborators shipped samples in one of three forms: frozen whole blood, isolated PBMCs, or DNA extracted from either of those sample types. The immunoSEQ Assay, a bias-controlled multiplex PCR, was used to amplify TCRbeta CDR3 regions from genomic DNA. The authors processed their data as follows. Within the assay, amplification of reference gene primers was used to estimate how many nucleated cells each sample contained. Sequence reads were collapsed and filtered to measure the absolute abundance of every unique TCRbeta CDR3 rearrangement. For each sample, productive Simpson clonality was calculated as the square root of Simpson's diversity index over productive rearrangements. Not all clones reach the TCRdb copy of this immuneACCESS table, which keeps in-frame sequences only. Checked studies attribute under half of the gap to unresolved V genes and leave the rest unexplained. V, J and clone size derive from that table, while D and trimming were established from the DNA sequence. The sample includes over 65,000 clones, with about 80% observed a single time. The ten largest clonotypes hold about 16% of the sample.

CDR1 and CDR2 are drawn from the germline V gene: ENHRY, SYGVKD. Compared with germline, V lacks 11 bases and J lacks 4 bases; bases without a gene match: 9. The CDR3 runs 13 amino acids, cysteine and phenylalanine included. The retained sequence is limited to the CDR3, 39 bases, with the frame set at the first base. Sequencing was performed on peripheral blood. The TCR was taken from an elderly man with active COVID-19. The sequence links TRBV10-3 to TRBJ2-3, with 7 bases aligning to TRBD2. In nucleotide form, the sequence is TGTGCCTCCGGGACTAACTGGGCAGATACGCAGTATTTT. Translated, this gives CASGTNWADTQYF.